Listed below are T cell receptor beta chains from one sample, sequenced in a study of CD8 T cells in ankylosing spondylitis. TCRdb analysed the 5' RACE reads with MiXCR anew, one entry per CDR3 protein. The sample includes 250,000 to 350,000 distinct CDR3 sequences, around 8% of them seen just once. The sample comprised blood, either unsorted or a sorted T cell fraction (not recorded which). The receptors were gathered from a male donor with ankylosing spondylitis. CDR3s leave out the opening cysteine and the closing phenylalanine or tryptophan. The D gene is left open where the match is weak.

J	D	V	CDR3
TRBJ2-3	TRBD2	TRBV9	ASSLGAGYTDTQY
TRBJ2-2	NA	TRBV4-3	ASSPRTQGAGELF
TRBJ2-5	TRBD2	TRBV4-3	ASSPSVAGGPVKETQY
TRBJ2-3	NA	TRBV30	AGSKDRNTDTQY
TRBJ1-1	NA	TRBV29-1	SVKVGMNTEAF
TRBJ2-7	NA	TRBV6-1	ASRRQAASYEQY
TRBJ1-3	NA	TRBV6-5	ASSYGPGAGNTIY
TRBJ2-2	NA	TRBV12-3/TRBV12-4	ASSLGRDGELF
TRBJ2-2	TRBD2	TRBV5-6	ASSFLAGATAGELF
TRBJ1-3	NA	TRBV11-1	ASSLVSGPSPDGNTIY
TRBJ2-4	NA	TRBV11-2	ASSLLVGGKNIQY
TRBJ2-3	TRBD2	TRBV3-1	ASSRGLASDTQY
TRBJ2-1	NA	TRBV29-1	SVARDSYNEQF
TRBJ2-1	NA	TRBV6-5	ASSLLAVYNEQF
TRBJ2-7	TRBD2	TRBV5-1	ASSVTSGSHEQY
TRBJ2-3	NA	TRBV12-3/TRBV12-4	ASSFVAADTQY
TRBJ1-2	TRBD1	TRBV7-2	ASSSNRGGGGYT
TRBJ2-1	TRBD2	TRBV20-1	SARRAGPSRGDEQF
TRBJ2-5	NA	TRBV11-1	ASSLAILTKGHQETQY
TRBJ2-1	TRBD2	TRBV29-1	SVEDPLAGDEQF
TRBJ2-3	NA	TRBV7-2	ASSLRGTRWAQY
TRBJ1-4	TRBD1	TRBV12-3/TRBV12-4	ASSRTGMNEKLF
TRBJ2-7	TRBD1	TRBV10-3	AISQGVPYEQY
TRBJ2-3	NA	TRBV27	ASTTRSRTDTQY
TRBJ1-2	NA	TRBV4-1	ASSQATGNYGYT
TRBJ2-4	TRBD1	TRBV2	ASRTTGFDNRIQY
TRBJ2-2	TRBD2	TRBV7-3	ASSSGTMNTGELF
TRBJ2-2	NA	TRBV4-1	ASSQGAPSRSGSTGELF
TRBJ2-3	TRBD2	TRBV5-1	ASSFGLATNLADTQY
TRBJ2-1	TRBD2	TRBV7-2	ASSPSGDLYNEQF
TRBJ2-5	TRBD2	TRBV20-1	SARGASGLQETQY
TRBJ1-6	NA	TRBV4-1	ASSLQTRVGASPLH
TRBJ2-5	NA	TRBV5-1	ASSLRITRETQY
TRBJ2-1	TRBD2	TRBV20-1	SASFNGLASNEQF
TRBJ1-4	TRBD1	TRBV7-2	ASSLGQGQEEKLF
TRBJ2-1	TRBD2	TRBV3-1	ASSQGLLAGWNEQF
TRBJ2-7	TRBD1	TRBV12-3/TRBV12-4	ASSRPRDSRYEQY
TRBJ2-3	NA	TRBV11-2	ASSFSGAPGTQY
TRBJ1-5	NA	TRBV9	ASSVGDSNQPQH
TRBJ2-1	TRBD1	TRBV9	ASSVEGARNNEQF
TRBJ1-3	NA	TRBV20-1	SATGATLANTIY
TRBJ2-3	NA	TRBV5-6	ASSLGARGDTQY
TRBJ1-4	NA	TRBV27	ASSSPAIGEKLF
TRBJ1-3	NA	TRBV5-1	ASSRGVLDSGNTIY